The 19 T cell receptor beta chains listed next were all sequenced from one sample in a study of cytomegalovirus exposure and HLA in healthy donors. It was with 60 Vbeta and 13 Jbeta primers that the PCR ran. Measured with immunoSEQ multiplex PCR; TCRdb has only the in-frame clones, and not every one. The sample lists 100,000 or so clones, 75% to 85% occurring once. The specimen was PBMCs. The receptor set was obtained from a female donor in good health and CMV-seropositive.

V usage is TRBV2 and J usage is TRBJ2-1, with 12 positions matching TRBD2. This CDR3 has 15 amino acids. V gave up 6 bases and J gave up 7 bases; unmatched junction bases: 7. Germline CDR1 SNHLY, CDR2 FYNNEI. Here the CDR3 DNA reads TGTGCCAGCAGCCGACTAGCGGGGGTCGGGAATGAGCAGTTCTTC. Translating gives CASSRLAGVGNEQFF.

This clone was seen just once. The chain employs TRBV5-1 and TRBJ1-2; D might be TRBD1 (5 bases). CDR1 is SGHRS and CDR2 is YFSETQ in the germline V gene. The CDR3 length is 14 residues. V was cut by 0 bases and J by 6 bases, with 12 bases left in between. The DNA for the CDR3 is TGCGCCAGCAGCTTGGTATTTGGGGCGGATGGCTACACCTTC. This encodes CASSLVFGADGYTF.

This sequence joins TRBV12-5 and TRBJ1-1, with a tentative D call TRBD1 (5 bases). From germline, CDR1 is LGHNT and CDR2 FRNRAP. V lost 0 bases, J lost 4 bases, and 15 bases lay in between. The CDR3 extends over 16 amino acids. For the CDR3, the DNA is TGTGCTAGTGGTTTGGTACCGGGGGGGTCCGTCACTGAAGCTTTCTTT. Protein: CASGLVPGGSVTEAFF. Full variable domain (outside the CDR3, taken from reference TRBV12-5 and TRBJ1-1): DARVTQTPRHKVTEMGQEVTMRCQPILGHNTVFWYRQTMMQGLELLAYFRNRAPLDDSGMPKDRFSAEMPDATLATLKIQPSEPRDSAVYFCASGLVPGGSVTEAFFGQGTRLTVV.

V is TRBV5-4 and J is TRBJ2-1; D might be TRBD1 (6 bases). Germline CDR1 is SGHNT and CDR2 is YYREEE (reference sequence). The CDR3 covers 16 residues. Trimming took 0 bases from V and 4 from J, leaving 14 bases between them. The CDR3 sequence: CASSLGGGNVYNEQFF. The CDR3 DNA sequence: TGTGCCAGCAGCTTGGGAGGGGGAAATGTATACAATGAGCAGTTCTTC.

The CDR3 sequence: CASSRAREAYNEQFF. The CDR3 DNA is TGCGCCAGCAGTAGGGCACGGGAGGCCTACAATGAGCAGTTCTTC. The V gene is TRBV10-2, the J gene TRBJ2-1, with TRBD2 matching over 7 bases. The CDR3 covers 15 residues. The trim removed 5 bases at V and 2 bases at J, leaving 6 bases unmatched. Germline-derived CDR1 and CDR2 are WSHSY and SAAADI.

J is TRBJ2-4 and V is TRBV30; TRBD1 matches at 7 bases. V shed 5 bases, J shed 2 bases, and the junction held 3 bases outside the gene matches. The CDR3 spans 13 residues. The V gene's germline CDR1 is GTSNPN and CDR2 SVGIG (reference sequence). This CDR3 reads CAWVGQSKNIQYF. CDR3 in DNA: TGTGCCTGGGTGGGACAGTCCAAAAACATTCAGTACTTC.

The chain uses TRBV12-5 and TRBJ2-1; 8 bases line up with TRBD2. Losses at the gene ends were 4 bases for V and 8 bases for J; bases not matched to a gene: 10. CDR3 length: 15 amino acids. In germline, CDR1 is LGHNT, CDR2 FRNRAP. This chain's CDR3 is CASGSGLAGGYEQFF. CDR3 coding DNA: TGTGCTAGTGGTTCGGGGCTAGCGGGTGGGTATGAGCAGTTCTTC.

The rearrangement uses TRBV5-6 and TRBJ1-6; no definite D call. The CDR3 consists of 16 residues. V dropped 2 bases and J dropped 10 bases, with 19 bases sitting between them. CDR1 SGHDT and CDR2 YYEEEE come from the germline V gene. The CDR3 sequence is CASSFVTASAGSPLHF. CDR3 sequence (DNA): TGTGCCAGCAGCTTTGTGACGGCCTCGGCGGGGTCACCCCTCCACTTT.

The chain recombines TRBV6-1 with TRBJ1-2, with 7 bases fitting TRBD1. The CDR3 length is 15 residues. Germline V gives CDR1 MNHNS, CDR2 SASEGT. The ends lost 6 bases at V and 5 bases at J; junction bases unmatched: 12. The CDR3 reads CASRGAWQGVYGYTF. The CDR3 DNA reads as TGTGCCAGCAGGGGGGCTTGGCAGGGGGTTTATGGCTACACCTTC.

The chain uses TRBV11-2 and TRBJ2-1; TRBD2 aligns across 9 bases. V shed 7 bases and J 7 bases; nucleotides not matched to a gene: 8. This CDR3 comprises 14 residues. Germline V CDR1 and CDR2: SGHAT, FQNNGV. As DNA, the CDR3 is TGTGCCAGCACCGTAGCGGGAGTGGGGAATGAGCAGTTCTTC. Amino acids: CASTVAGVGNEQFF.

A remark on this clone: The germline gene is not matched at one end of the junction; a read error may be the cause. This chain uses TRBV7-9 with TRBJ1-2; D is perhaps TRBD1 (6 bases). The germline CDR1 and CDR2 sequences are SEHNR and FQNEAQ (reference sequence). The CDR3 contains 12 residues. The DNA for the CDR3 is TGTTCCAGCAGCCCTGAGGGGGTTGGCTACACCTTC. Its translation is CSSSPEGVGYTF.

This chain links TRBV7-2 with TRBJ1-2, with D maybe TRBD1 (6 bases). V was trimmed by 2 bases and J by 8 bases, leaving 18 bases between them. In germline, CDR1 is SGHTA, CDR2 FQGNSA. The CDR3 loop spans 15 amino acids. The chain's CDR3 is CASSLYPGDRQGYTF. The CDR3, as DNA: TGTGCCAGCAGCTTATACCCAGGGGATCGGCAAGGCTACACCTTC.

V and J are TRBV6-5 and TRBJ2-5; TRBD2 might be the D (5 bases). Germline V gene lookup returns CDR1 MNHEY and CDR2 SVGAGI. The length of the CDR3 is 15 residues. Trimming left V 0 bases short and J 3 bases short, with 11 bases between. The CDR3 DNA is TGTGCCAGCAGTTACTCGAGTATACTAGAAGAGACCCAGTACTTC. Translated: CASSYSSILEETQYF.

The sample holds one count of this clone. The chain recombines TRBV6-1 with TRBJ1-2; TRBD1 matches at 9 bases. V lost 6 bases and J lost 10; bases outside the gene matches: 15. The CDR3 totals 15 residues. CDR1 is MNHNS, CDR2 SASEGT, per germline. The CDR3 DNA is TGTGCCAGCAGCCCCACAGGGGGCTATATTATCCACTACACCTTC. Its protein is CASSPTGGYIIHYTF.

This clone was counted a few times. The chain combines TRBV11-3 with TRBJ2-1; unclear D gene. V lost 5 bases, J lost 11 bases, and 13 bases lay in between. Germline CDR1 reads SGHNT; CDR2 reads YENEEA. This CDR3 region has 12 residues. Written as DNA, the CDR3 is TGTGCCAGCAGCCCAGGAAATTATAAGCAGTTCTTC. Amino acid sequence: CASSPGNYKQFF.

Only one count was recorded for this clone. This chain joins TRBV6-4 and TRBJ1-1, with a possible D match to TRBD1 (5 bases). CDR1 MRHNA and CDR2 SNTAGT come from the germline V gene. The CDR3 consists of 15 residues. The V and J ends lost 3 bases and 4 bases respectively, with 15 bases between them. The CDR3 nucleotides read TGTGCCAGCAGTGAACAAATGGCGGGGGGCACTGAAGCTTTCTTT. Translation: CASSEQMAGGTEAFF.

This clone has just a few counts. CDR3 sequence reads: CASSPLPTTTGPYNEQFF. CDR3 bases: TGTGCCAGCTCACCACTCCCAACCACTACAGGGCCCTACAATGAGCAGTTCTTC. J is TRBJ2-1 and V is TRBV18, with TRBD1 as a possible D gene (6 bases). The germline CDR1 and CDR2 sequences are KGHSH and LQKENI. V was trimmed by 1 base and J by 2 bases, leaving 18 bases between them. This CDR3 region has 18 residues.

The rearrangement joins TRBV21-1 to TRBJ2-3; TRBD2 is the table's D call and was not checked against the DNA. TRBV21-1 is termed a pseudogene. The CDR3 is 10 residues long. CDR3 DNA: TGTGCCACCCTCCCAGATACGCAGTATTTT. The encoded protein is CATLPDTQYF.

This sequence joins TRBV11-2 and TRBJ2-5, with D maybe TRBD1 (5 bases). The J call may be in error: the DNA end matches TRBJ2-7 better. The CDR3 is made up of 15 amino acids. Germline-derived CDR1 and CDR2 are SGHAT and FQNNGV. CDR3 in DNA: TGTGCCAGCAGCTTAGGGGTTTGGGGCAACTACGAGCAGTACTTC. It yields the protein CASSLGVWGNYEQYF.